The sequence of this T cell receptor beta chain was determined in a study of blood T cell repertoires in COVID-19. The CDR3 has 15 residues. With V trimmed by 3 bases and J by 11 bases, 18 bases remained unmatched. Germline lookup yields CDR1 GTSNPN and CDR2 SVGIG (reference sequence). The protocol was immunoSEQ multiplex PCR, while the TCRdb copy is restricted to in-frame clones and leaves out a portion. The data contain about 120,000 clones, 80% to 90% of them singletons. The chain combines TRBV30 with TRBJ1-1, with 7 bases identical to TRBD1. Sequencing was done on a sample of peripheral blood. The TCR comes from a man in his 70s with active or convalescent COVID-19. CDR3 residues: CAWRFRAGTLGQAFF. CDR3 nucleotides: TGTGCCTGGAGGTTCAGGGCGGGGACTTTGGGACAGGCTTTCTTT.